The 12 T cell receptor beta chains below were found in one sample sequenced in a study of early T cells in non-severe SARS-CoV-2 infection. TCRdb processed the 5' RACE reads anew with MiXCR; each CDR3 protein has one entry. The data show 64,000 or so distinct CDR3 sequences, roughly 13% seen once. The specimen sequenced was whole blood. Receptors originate from an adult who was a healthcare worker with PCR-confirmed SARS-CoV-2 infection or an uninfected control (not recorded which).

This clonotype occurred many times. The chain has TRBV5-6 and TRBJ2-7, with 9 positions matching TRBD1. This CDR3 has 17 amino acids. Germline V gene data show CDR1 as SGHDT and CDR2 as YYEEEE. V was clipped by 4 bases and J by 6 bases; unmatched bases: 17. CDR3 protein: CASSPRRGTGMLGEQYF. CDR3 bases: TGTGCCAGCAGCCCCCGGCGCGGGACAGGGATGTTGGGCGAGCAGTACTTC. The full variable domain, with the rest looked up from reference TRBV5-6 and TRBJ2-7, is DAGVTQSPTHLIKTRGQQVTLRCSPKSGHDTVSWYQQALGQGPQFIFQYYEEEERQRGNFPDRFSGHQFPNYSSELNVNALLLGDSALYLCASSPRRGTGMLGEQYFGPGTRLTVT.

The table lists this clonotype with many counts. The chain has TRBV6-2 or TRBV6-3 and TRBJ2-7, with TRBD1 matching over 8 bases. This CDR3 is built from 15 residues. The ends lost 2 bases at V and 6 bases at J; junction bases unmatched: 9. The V gene's germline CDR1 is MNHEY and CDR2 SVGEGT. The CDR3 nucleotides are TGTGCCAGCAGTTACCCCGAGGACAGGGATCCCGAGCAGTACTTC. Its translation is CASSYPEDRDPEQYF.

This clonotype has at least ten counts. The chain has TRBV13 and TRBJ2-2; D unclear. V lost 0 bases and J 8 bases, leaving 4 bases between the germline ends. The CDR3 sequence is 12 residues long. Per germline, CDR1 PRHDT and CDR2 FYEKMQ (reference sequence). CDR3 amino acids: CASSLGQGELFF. CDR3 DNA sequence: TGTGCCAGCAGCTTAGGTCAGGGGGAGCTGTTTTTT. Filled out from reference TRBV13 and TRBJ2-2, the complete variable domain reads AAGVIQSPRHLIKEKRETATLKCYPIPRHDTVYWYQQGPGQDPQFLISFYEKMQSDKGSIPDRFSAQQFSDYHSELNMSSLELGDSALYFCASSLGQGELFFGEGSRLTVL.

This clonotype has more than one count but fewer than ten. The rearrangement joins TRBV7-2 to TRBJ1-5, with D uncertain. Trimming took 0 bases from V and 5 from J, leaving 5 bases between them. This CDR3 comprises 13 residues. Germline assignment: CDR1 SGHTA and CDR2 FQGNSA. In DNA form, the CDR3 reads TGTGCCAGCAGCTTAGCCCGGTATCAGCCCCAGCATTTT. Translation: CASSLARYQPQHF.

This chain connects TRBV7-2 to TRBJ2-1; D call uncertain. The ends were cut back, 5 bases at V and 6 bases at J, with 14 bases in the middle. The germline V gene has CDR1 SGHTA and CDR2 FQGNSA. The CDR3 sequence is 14 residues long. CDR3 loop: CASSLSSGFNEQFF. CDR3 DNA: TGTGCCAGCAGCCTATCCTCCGGGTTCAATGAGCAGTTCTTC.

This clonotype was observed a few times. The V gene is TRBV7-9, the J gene TRBJ2-7, with TRBD1 identical over 9 bases. The CDR3 has 14 amino acids. Germline-derived CDR1 and CDR2 are SEHNR and FQNEAQ (reference sequence). Unmatched junction bases numbered 5, after V lost 5 bases and J lost 3 bases. This CDR3 reads CASSHRDRVYEQYF. The CDR3 DNA reads TGTGCCAGCAGCCACCGGGACAGGGTCTACGAGCAGTACTTC.

The CDR3 bases are TGTGCCAGCAGTTTAATGAGAGAGACCCAGTACTTC. This translates into CASSLMRETQYF. The chain employs TRBV12-3 or TRBV12-4 and TRBJ2-5; D is unresolved. V lost 2 bases and J 4 bases, leaving 5 bases between the germline ends. The length of the CDR3 is 12 residues.

This clonotype was seen only a few times. The V gene is TRBV18, the J gene TRBJ1-3; D is possibly TRBD1 (5 bases). The length of the CDR3 is 17 residues. CDR1 is KGHSH and CDR2 is LQKENI in the germline V gene. Trimming took 2 bases from V and 0 from J, leaving 14 bases between them. In nucleotides, the CDR3 is TGTGCCAGCTCACCAGTGGAGGGGAAAAGCTCTGGAAACACCATATATTTT. It translates to CASSPVEGKSSGNTIYF.

This clonotype turned up a few times. The chain recombines TRBV7-9 with TRBJ1-1; 8 bases agree with TRBD1. The CDR3 is 12 amino acids. Germline V gene data show CDR1 as SEHNR and CDR2 as FQNEAQ (reference sequence). The V and J ends lost 6 bases and 7 bases, in that order; junction bases with no gene match: 4. The CDR3 sequence is CASRPDRVEAFF. CDR3 nucleotides: TGTGCCAGCAGACCGGACAGGGTTGAAGCTTTCTTT.

This clonotype has only a few counts. This sequence joins TRBV11-1 and TRBJ1-1; D is uncertain. Trimming cost V 2 bases and J 5 bases, with 6 bases left between them. The CDR3 sequence is 12 residues long. The V gene's germline CDR1 is SGHAT and CDR2 FQDESV (reference sequence). CDR3 amino acids: CASSLWETEAFF. CDR3 DNA sequence: TGTGCCAGCAGCTTATGGGAGACTGAAGCTTTCTTT.

The rearrangement links TRBV7-2 to TRBJ1-1, with D hard to call. CDR1 is SGHTA, CDR2 FQGNSA, per germline. V shed 1 base and J shed 8 bases, with 11 bases lying between them. The CDR3 consists of 13 residues. The CDR3 reads CASSLDPLDEAFF. The CDR3 DNA reads as TGTGCCAGCAGCTTAGACCCACTAGACGAAGCTTTCTTT.

The chain joins TRBV20-1 to TRBJ2-5; D unresolved. The CDR3 is 12 amino acids. Germline values: CDR1 DFQATT, CDR2 SNEGSKA (reference sequence). V dropped 6 bases and J dropped 5 bases, with 13 bases sitting between them. CDR3 DNA sequence: TGCAGTGCCCCTCGGCTAGGGGAGACCCAGTACTTC. Protein sequence: CSAPRLGETQYF.